This TCR beta chain derives from a study of blood T cell repertoires in COVID-19. Under the authors' procedure: Using reference gene primer amplification, nucleated cell counts were estimated. Using immunoSEQ multiplex PCR, the repertoire was profiled, and TCRdb retains in-frame clones only, with some absent. The D gene and trimming were derived from the DNA, and the V and J assignments and clone size from that table. In the table there are around 100,000 clones, roughly 84% of which are singletons. V lost 7 bases and J 9 bases, leaving 16 bases between the germline ends. This CDR3 is 13 amino acids long.

The chain couples TRBV12-3 or TRBV12-4 to TRBJ1-5; TRBD1 is a possible D gene (6 bases). The sample comprised peripheral blood. This clonotype originated in a woman of 80 years or more with acute or convalescent COVID-19. The CDR3 sequence: CASKQGISGPQHF. The CDR3 nucleotides read TGTGCCAGCAAACAGGGTATTTCAGGGCCCCAGCATTTT.